This T cell receptor (beta chain) was observed in a study of T cells in Graves' hyperthyroidism and ophthalmopathy. Study conclusions and caveats: The majority of expanded thyroid clonotypes above 0.001 also appeared in blood. Ophthalmopathy was model-predicted a median around 6.7 months pre-onset.

Amplification targeted TCR beta CDR3 regions from RNA transcripts. Researchers ran a first-round RT-PCR on the TCR CDR3 using the HTBI primer set. TCRdb passed the multiplex PCR reads through MiXCR, listing each CDR3 protein once. The sample carries some 440,000 distinct CDR3 sequences, less than 20% recorded once. This clonotype was seen a handful of times. Its antigen is unknown. The germline V and J ends were trimmed by 6 bases and 0 bases, with 12 bases remaining between them. CDR3 size: 15 residues. Germline CDR1 reads MNHEY; CDR2 reads SVGEGT. Uncontrolled infection, other autoimmune disease, pregnancy or lactation disqualified patients from enrolment.

The origin of this receptor is a young woman with Graves' hyperthyroidism. The sequenced material came from blood. This sequence joins TRBV6-2 or TRBV6-3 and TRBJ1-3; unclear D gene. The CDR3, as DNA: TGTGCCAGCAGCCCTAGAGCCGTCTCTGGAAACACCATATATTTT. As protein: CASSPRAVSGNTIYF.